Below, 27 T cell receptor beta chains from the same sample are listed, as sequenced in a study of blood T cell repertoires in COVID-19. The repertoire was sequenced with immunoSEQ multiplex PCR; TCRdb's copy has only in-frame clones and lacks some. Among about 120,000 clones listed, about 85% were seen once. The source material was peripheral blood. These receptors were obtained from an elderly man with acute or convalescent COVID-19.

This clone was counted a single time. The CDR3 spells CASSLAGPNYGYTF. CDR3 coding DNA: TGTGCCAGCAGCTTAGCGGGCCCTAACTATGGCTACACCTTC. V and J are TRBV7-9 and TRBJ1-2, with no clear D. V lost 0 bases and J lost 0, with 5 bases in between. Germline CDR1 reads SEHNR; CDR2 reads FQNEAQ (reference sequence). This CDR3 comprises 14 residues.

In its sample, this clone was seen a few times. V and J are TRBV30 and TRBJ2-1; TRBD2 matches at 7 bases. The CDR3 has 16 residues. The V gene end was trimmed by 0 bases and the J gene end by 4 bases; junction bases not matched to a gene: 9. The germline CDR1 and CDR2 sequences are GTSNPN and SVGIG (reference sequence). Here the CDR3 reads CAWSVGRKRGYNEQFF. CDR3 sequence (DNA): TGTGCCTGGAGTGTAGGTCGAAAGCGGGGTTACAATGAGCAGTTCTTC.

This sequence joins TRBV5-4 and TRBJ2-3; 11 nucleotides agree with TRBD2. J lost 4 bases, V lost 4 bases, and 8 bases had no gene match. The CDR3 runs 16 residues. Germline CDR1 reads SGHNT; CDR2 reads YYREEE (reference sequence). For the CDR3, the DNA is TGTGCCAGCAGCGCTCCCCTAGCGGGGGGAGCAGATACGCAGTATTTT. Its protein product is CASSAPLAGGADTQYF.

The chain links TRBV9 to TRBJ2-3, with TRBD2 identical over 13 bases. V was clipped by 0 bases and J by 1 base; unmatched bases: 8. Germline values: CDR1 SGDLS, CDR2 YYNGEE. The CDR3 spans 19 residues. The CDR3: CASSVGTSGGGRGTDTQYF. CDR3 coding DNA: TGTGCCAGCAGCGTAGGAACTAGCGGGGGGGGAAGAGGCACAGATACGCAGTATTTT.

The chain couples TRBV5-4 to TRBJ2-3; 12 bases agree with TRBD2. Germline CDR1 SGHNT, CDR2 YYREEE (reference sequence). J lost 0 bases, V lost 2 bases, and 4 bases had no gene match. This CDR3 region has 17 residues. CDR3 in amino acids: CASSLAGLAGSTDTQYF. The CDR3 bases are TGTGCCAGCAGCTTAGCGGGACTAGCGGGCAGCACAGATACGCAGTATTTT.

V is TRBV27 and J is TRBJ1-1, with a possible D match to TRBD1 (5 bases). V was cut by 7 bases and J by 4 bases, with 19 bases left in between. This CDR3 is 15 amino acids long. Germline V gene sequence: CDR1 MNHEY, CDR2 SMNVEV (reference sequence). CDR3 region: CASINRPGLSTEAFF. CDR3 bases: TGTGCCAGCATTAACAGGCCGGGACTTAGCACTGAAGCTTTCTTT.

This clone was counted once. This chain uses TRBV2 with TRBJ1-2, with D possibly being TRBD1 (6 bases). Germline V gives CDR1 SNHLY, CDR2 FYNNEI. The length of the CDR3 is 13 residues. Between the trimmed V and J ends, which lost 8 bases and 8 bases, there was a span of 18 bases. The CDR3 loop is CASHPGTSRGYTF. The CDR3 nucleotides read TGTGCCAGCCATCCCGGGACATCGAGAGGCTACACCTTC.

This clone was seen a single time. The chain carries TRBV2 and TRBJ1-6; unclear D gene. There are 15 residues in the CDR3. V was cut by 8 bases and J by 2 bases, with 13 bases left in between. Looked up from germline, CDR1 is SNHLY and CDR2 is FYNNEI. In DNA form, the CDR3 reads TGTGCCAGCTTCCCCTCTACCACCTATAATTCACCCCTCCACTTT. This sequence encodes CASFPSTTYNSPLHF.

This rearrangement joins TRBV28 to TRBJ1-6; D remains unclear. The CDR3 is 13 amino acids. The V and J ends lost 6 bases and 9 bases respectively, with 12 bases between them. Germline V gene data show CDR1 as MDHEN and CDR2 as SYDVKM. For the CDR3, the DNA is TGTGCCAGCAGGGGAGGGATGGGTTCACCCCTCCACTTT. It encodes CASRGGMGSPLHF.

The rearrangement joins TRBV20-1 to TRBJ2-1; D is perhaps TRBD2 (5 bases). This CDR3 comprises 11 residues. In germline, CDR1 is DFQATT, CDR2 SNEGSKA (reference sequence). Trimming took 3 bases from V and 9 from J, leaving 9 bases between them. The CDR3 is CSASPGVEQFF. CDR3 sequence (DNA): TGCAGTGCTAGTCCCGGGGTTGAGCAGTTCTTC.

The rearrangement links TRBV5-5 to TRBJ2-1; 9 positions agree with TRBD1. From germline, CDR1 is SGHKS and CDR2 YYEKEE (reference sequence). V trimming: 4 bases; J trimming: 7 bases; junction bases outside the gene matches: 6. The CDR3 has 14 amino acids. The CDR3 sequence is CASSPGQGLNEQFF. CDR3 DNA sequence: TGTGCCAGCAGCCCGGGACAGGGATTAAATGAGCAGTTCTTC.

V usage is TRBV6-2 or TRBV6-3 and J usage is TRBJ2-3; 8 nucleotides agree with TRBD2. Per germline, CDR1 MNHEY and CDR2 SVGEGT. CDR3 length: 16 residues. The junction had 9 bases not matched to a gene; V was cut back by 5 bases and J by 2 bases. CDR3 coding DNA: TGTGCCAGCAGTCCCCGAGGCGGGGGGTTCACAGATACGCAGTATTTT. Protein product: CASSPRGGGFTDTQYF.

V is TRBV24-1 and J is TRBJ1-2; D call uncertain. V was trimmed by 4 bases and J by 8 bases, leaving 13 bases between them. Germline CDR1 and CDR2: KGHDR and SFDVKD. The CDR3 sequence is 13 residues long. The chain's CDR3 is CATSDDWGGGYTF. In nucleotides, the CDR3 is TGTGCCACCAGTGACGATTGGGGAGGGGGCTACACCTTC.

The rearrangement uses TRBV7-2 and TRBJ2-1; perhaps TRBD2 as D (6 bases). CDR1 and CDR2 (germline): SGHTA, FQGNSA. The V end lost 3 bases, the J end lost 2 bases, and 11 bases lay between the germline ends. This CDR3 is 15 amino acids long. The CDR3 bases are TGTGCCAGCAGCTTGGGACTGCCTACCTACAATGAGCAGTTCTTC. Its protein product is CASSLGLPTYNEQFF. Full variable domain (rest looked up from reference TRBV7-2 and TRBJ2-1): GAGVSQSPSNKVTEKGKDVELRCDPISGHTALYWYRQSLGQGLEFLIYFQGNSAPDKSGLPSDRFSAERTGGSVSTLTIQRTQQEDSAVYLCASSLGLPTYNEQFFGPGTRLTVL.

In this sample, this clone turned up a few times. The V gene is TRBV19, the J gene TRBJ2-7; 8 bases match TRBD1. Germline V gene data show CDR1 as LNHDA and CDR2 as SQIVND (reference sequence). The CDR3 extends over 16 amino acids. V trimming: 4 bases; J trimming: 7 bases; junction bases outside the gene matches: 15. This CDR3 reads CASSRRQGTTGGEQYF. Here the CDR3 DNA reads TGTGCCAGTAGTAGACGACAGGGGACCACTGGGGGAGAGCAGTACTTC.

This chain uses TRBV28 with TRBJ1-4; 7 bases are a match to TRBD1. Trimming cost V 2 bases and J 8 bases; bases outside gene matches: 5. The CDR3 length is 14 residues. In germline, CDR1 is MDHEN, CDR2 SYDVKM. CDR3 loop: CASSLDRVEEKLFF. CDR3 in DNA: TGTGCCAGCAGTTTAGACAGGGTGGAAGAAAAACTGTTTTTT.

The rearrangement links TRBV7-3 to TRBJ1-1; no reliable D call. The CDR3 contains 14 residues. V lost 0 bases and J 1 base, leaving 6 bases between the germline ends. The germline CDR1 and CDR2 sequences are SGHTA and FQGTGA. CDR3 in DNA: TGTGCCAGCAGCTTAACATCCGGGAACACTGAAGCTTTCTTT. It specifies CASSLTSGNTEAFF.

The rearrangement uses TRBV2 and TRBJ2-5; D may be TRBD1 (6 bases). V lost 7 bases to trimming and J lost 2 bases, with 14 bases between them. This CDR3 spans 14 amino acids. The germline V gene has CDR1 SNHLY and CDR2 FYNNEI. The CDR3 bases are TGTGCCAGCAAGAGGACAGTCCTTCAAGAGACCCAGTACTTC. Its protein product is CASKRTVLQETQYF.

V usage is TRBV12-2 and J usage is TRBJ2-7; the table's D call TRBD1 went unverified against the DNA. TRBV12-2 counts as a pseudogene. The CDR3 consists of 18 residues. Here the CDR3 DNA reads TGTGCAAGTCGCGGTTACCGGGACAGGTTAGGGAAATCGACGAGGCAGTACTTC. Amino acid sequence: CASRGYRDRLGKSTRQYF.

V is TRBV3-1 (or the pseudogene TRBV3-2) and J is TRBJ2-1; 8 nucleotides match TRBD2. Per germline, CDR1 LGHDT and CDR2 YNNKEL (reference sequence). CDR3 size: 16 residues. The J segment lost 1 base and the V segment lost 3 bases, leaving 5 bases of the junction unmatched. The CDR3 is CASSQHSGTSYNEQFF. The CDR3 DNA reads as TGTGCCAGCAGCCAGCATAGCGGGACGTCCTACAATGAGCAGTTCTTC.

This clone is judged medium-sized. V and J are TRBV7-9 and TRBJ1-3; no firm D call. Germline loops: CDR1 SEHNR, CDR2 FQNEAQ (reference sequence). The CDR3 loop spans 15 amino acids. The V and J ends lost 0 bases and 2 bases respectively, with 8 bases between them. CDR3 region: CASSLAKTTGNTIYF. CDR3 DNA: TGTGCCAGCAGCTTAGCAAAAACAACTGGAAACACCATATATTTT.

The rearrangement links TRBV10-3 to TRBJ2-3; 12 bases are a match to TRBD2. Germline V gene data show CDR1 as ENHRY and CDR2 as SYGVKD. This CDR3 is 15 amino acids long. Trimming at V came to 5 bases and at J to 6 bases, leaving 6 bases not matched to a gene. CDR3 amino acids: CAISRLAGAADTQYF. CDR3 in DNA: TGTGCCATCAGTCGACTAGCGGGGGCCGCGGATACGCAGTATTTT.

The chain recombines TRBV5-5 with TRBJ1-5; D not resolved. V lost 1 base and J 1 base, leaving 6 bases between the germline ends. CDR1 is SGHKS, CDR2 YYEKEE, per germline (reference sequence). This CDR3 comprises 14 residues. The CDR3 loop is CASSLTGSNQPQHF. For the CDR3, the DNA is TGTGCCAGCAGCTTGACCGGGAGCAATCAGCCCCAGCATTTT.

The J gene is TRBJ1-1, the V gene TRBV5-4; tentatively, D is TRBD1 (6 bases). Germline CDR1 and CDR2: SGHNT and YYREEE (reference sequence). The CDR3 runs 15 residues. With 0 bases removed from V and 1 base from J, the gap between germline ends came to 10 bases. As DNA, the CDR3 is TGTGCCAGCAGCTTGGCACGACAGGCGAACACTGAAGCTTTCTTT. Its translation: CASSLARQANTEAFF.

The genes are TRBV3-1 (or the pseudogene TRBV3-2) and TRBJ2-7; 11 positions agree with TRBD2. The CDR3 extends over 15 amino acids. With 4 bases clipped from V and 9 bases from J, the junction kept 11 bases outside the gene matches. Germline assignment: CDR1 LGHDT and CDR2 YNNKEL (reference sequence). CDR3 in DNA: TGTGCCAGCAGCCCCCTCGCTAGCGGGGGGCAGTGGCAGTACTTC. Amino acid sequence: CASSPLASGGQWQYF.

This rearrangement joins TRBV5-5 to TRBJ2-1, with D perhaps TRBD2 (5 bases). The CDR3 covers 15 residues. CDR1 is SGHKS, CDR2 YYEKEE, per germline (reference sequence). Trimming left V 6 bases short and J 0 bases short, with 13 bases between. The CDR3 region has the DNA TGTGCCAGCACCCCCTGGAGGAGCTCCTACAATGAGCAGTTCTTC. Translation gives CASTPWRSSYNEQFF.

This clone was detected a few times. The chain uses TRBV5-1 and TRBJ1-1; 9 positions agree with TRBD1. Germline values: CDR1 SGHRS, CDR2 YFSETQ. Trimming at V came to 4 bases and at J to 0 bases, leaving 13 bases not matched to a gene. The CDR3 extends over 18 amino acids. The DNA of the CDR3 is TGCGCCAGCAGCATACGGACAGGGGCCCCTATGGTGAACACTGAAGCTTTCTTT. The encoded protein is CASSIRTGAPMVNTEAFF. The full variable domain, with the rest looked up from reference TRBV5-1 and TRBJ1-1, is KAGVTQTPRYLIKTRGQQVTLSCSPISGHRSVSWYQQTPGQGLQFLFEYFSETQRNKGNFPGRFSGRQFSNSRSEMNVSTLELGDSALYLCASSIRTGAPMVNTEAFFGQGTRLTVV.